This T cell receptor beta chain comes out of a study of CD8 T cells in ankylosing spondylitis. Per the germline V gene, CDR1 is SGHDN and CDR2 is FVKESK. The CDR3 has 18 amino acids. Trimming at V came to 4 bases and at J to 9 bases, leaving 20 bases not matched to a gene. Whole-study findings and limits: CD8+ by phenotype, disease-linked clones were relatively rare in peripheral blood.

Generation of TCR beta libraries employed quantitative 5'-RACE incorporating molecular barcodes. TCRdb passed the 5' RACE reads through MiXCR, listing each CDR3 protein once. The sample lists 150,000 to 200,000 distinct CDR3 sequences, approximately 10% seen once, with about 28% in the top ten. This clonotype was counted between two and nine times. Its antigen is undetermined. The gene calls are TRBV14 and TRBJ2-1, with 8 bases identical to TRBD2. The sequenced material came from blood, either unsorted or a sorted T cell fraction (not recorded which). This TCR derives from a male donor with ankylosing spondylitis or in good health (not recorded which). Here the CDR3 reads CASSPGLNTSGIQGEQFF. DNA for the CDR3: TGTGCCAGCAGCCCGGGACTTAACACTAGCGGTATACAGGGTGAGCAGTTCTTC.